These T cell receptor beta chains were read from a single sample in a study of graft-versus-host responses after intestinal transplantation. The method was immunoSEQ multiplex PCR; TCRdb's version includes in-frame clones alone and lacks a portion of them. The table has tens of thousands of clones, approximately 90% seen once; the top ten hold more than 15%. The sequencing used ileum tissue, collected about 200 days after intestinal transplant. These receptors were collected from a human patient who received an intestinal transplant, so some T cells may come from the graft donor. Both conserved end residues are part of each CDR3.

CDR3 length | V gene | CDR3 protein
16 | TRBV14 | CASSQVDGEGATGYTF
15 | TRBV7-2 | CASSLVAGGIYEQYF
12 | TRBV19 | CASRKTGDTQYF
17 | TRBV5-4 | CASSLHPSSGIFGELFF
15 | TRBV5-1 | CASSLGQGPYNEQFF
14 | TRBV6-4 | CASSDQGTGGLAFF
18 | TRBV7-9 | CASSGPLLTDSRNEKLFF
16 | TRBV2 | CASSAQRGGRYNEQFF
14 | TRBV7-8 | CASSLGTGPYEQYF
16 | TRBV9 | CASSPKPQGPGNGYTF
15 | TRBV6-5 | CASSYSGREGQPQHF
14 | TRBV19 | CASTWGLNTGELFF
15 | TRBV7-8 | CASSLARLAAGELFF
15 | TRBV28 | CATSSSGRLTDTQYF
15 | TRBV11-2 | CASSLAWTSTDTQYF
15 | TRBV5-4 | CASSRGRQSTDTQYF
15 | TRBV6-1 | CASSEDRWGIEKLFF
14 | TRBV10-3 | CAISRGRENSPLHF
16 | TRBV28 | CASRVSDGGGTGELFF
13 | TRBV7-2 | CASSLSAGNTIYF
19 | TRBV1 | CTSSQDKWGHPANTGELFF
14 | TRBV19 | CASSASRLGETQYF
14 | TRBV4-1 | CASSFGGSTDTQYF
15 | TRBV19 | CASSPRDRARETQYF
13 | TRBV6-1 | CASIPRVDNEQFF
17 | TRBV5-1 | CASSLPPMGPFLYEQYF
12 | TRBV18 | CASSPQDYGYTF
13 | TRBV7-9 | CASSLITSNEQFF
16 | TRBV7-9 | CASSLSGLVSSGELFF
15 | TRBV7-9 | CASSPPGGELGGYTF
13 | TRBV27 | CASSLRTSYEQYF
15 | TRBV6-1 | CASSEDGLAGYEQYF
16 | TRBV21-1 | CASSTSQDTESYEQYF
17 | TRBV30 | CAWSPPPGTGDNQPQHF
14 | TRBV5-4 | CASSFRGGGDTQYF
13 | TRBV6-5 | CASSPGGARPQHF
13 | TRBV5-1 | CASSLGLEDTQYF